The clone carrying this TCR beta chain was counted many times. The antigen remains unidentified. In TCRdb, the 5' RACE reads were re-called with MiXCR into one record per CDR3 protein. The sample shows about 10,000 distinct CDR3 sequences, roughly 6% of them seen only once. The entry originates in a study of spatial heterogeneity in lung cancer. Findings and caveats of the study: Mutation tallies in tumors tracked expanded intratumoral alpha and beta TCR counts.

Described time point: sample taken at primary tumor resection. Untreated early-stage non-small cell lung cancer patients, fewer than 85 in total, were the donors. Germline CDR1 DFQATT, CDR2 SNEGSKA (reference sequence). Losses at the gene ends were 3 bases for V and 3 bases for J; bases not matched to a gene: 7. This CDR3 is built from 15 residues. The chain is built from TRBV20-1 and TRBJ1-4, with 7 bases matching TRBD1. The material was lung tumor tissue, obtained at surgery. This sequence was found in a male donor with early-stage non-small cell lung cancer. CDR3 region: CSASGRGRPNEKLFF. CDR3 in DNA: TGCAGTGCTAGTGGTAGGGGGCGGCCTAATGAAAAACTGTTTTTT.